This entry features one T cell receptor beta chain sequence. The antigen is not known. V shed 0 bases and J shed 0 bases, with 7 bases lying between them. The CDR3 covers 15 residues. From germline, CDR1 is SGDLS and CDR2 YYNGEE. TCRdb keeps only in-frame clones here, not all; method: immunoSEQ multiplex PCR. The sample shows fewer than 150,000 clones, around 89% of them seen only once. Second-dose recipients at about 4 or about 12 weeks were treated as one pooled group. This entry is derived from a study of T cell responses to AZD1222 COVID-19 vaccine. Study-wide points: Seropositivity was recorded at baseline in only six AZD1222 recipients. Nearly half of spike-specific TCRs reportedly target unmutated variant regions. Only after the peak T cell response were repertoires sampled.

This specimen was peripheral blood, taken 28 days after the second AZD1222 dose. The source of this sequence is an adult who received the AZD1222 COVID-19 vaccine. The rearrangement joins TRBV9 to TRBJ1-3; D is undetermined. Here the CDR3 DNA reads TGTGCCAGCAGCGTAGGAGGAGACTCTGGAAACACCATATATTTT. Encoded protein: CASSVGGDSGNTIYF.